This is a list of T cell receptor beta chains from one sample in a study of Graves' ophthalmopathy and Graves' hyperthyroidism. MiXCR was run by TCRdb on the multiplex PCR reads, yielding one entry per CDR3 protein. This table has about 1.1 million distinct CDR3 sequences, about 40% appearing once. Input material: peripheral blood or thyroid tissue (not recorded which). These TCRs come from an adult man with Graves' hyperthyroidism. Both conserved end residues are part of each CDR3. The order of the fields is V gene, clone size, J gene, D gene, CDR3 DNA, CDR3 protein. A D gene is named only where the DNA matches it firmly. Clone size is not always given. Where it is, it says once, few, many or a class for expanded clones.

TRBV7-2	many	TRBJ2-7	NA	TGTGCCAGCAGCCAAAGGGGACTGCGCTCCTACGAGCAGTACTTC	CASSQRGLRSYEQYF
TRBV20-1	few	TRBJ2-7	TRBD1	TGCAGTGCTAGAGATCGGACAGGCTACGAGCAGTACTTC	CSARDRTGYEQYF
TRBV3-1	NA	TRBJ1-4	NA	TGTGCCAGCAGCCAAGGGGGATATAATGAAAAACTGTTTTTT	CASSQGGYNEKLFF
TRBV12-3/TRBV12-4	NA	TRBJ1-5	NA	TGTGCCAGCAGTGGGGGGGAGGCTGAATATAGCAATCAGCCCCAGCATTTT	CASSGGEAEYSNQPQHF
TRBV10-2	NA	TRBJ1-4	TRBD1	TGCGCCAGCAGTGAGGCGGGACAGGGACGAGAAAAACTGTTTTTT	CASSEAGQGREKLFF
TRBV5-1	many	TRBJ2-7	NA	TGCGCCAGCAGCTTTGGAATTGGTGGCTACGAGCAGTACTTC	CASSFGIGGYEQYF
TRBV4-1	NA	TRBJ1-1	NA	TGCGCCAGCAGCCAAGCCCGCCAGGCTATAACTGAAGCTTTCTTT	CASSQARQAITEAFF
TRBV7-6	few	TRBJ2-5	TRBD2	TGTGCCAGCAGCGCCATCCCTAGCGGGAGTTTGGAGACCCAGTACTTC	CASSAIPSGSLETQYF
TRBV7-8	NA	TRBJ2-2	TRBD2	TGTGCCAGCAGCTTGACTAGCGGGAGTGGTATCGGGGAGCTGTTTTTT	CASSLTSGSGIGELFF
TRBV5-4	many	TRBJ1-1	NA	TGTGCCAGCAGCCCGGTTGGGAGGATGAACACTGAAGCTTTCTTT	CASSPVGRMNTEAFF
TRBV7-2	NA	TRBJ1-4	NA	TGTGCCAGCAGCCCGGGCGCTGGGTCTGGAAAACTGTTTTTT	CASSPGAGSGKLFF
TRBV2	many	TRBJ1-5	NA	TGTGCCAGCAGTGGTACAGGGTTGGGCAATCAGCCCCAGCATTTT	CASSGTGLGNQPQHF
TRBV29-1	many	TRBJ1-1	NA	TGCAGCGTTGACAGGTCGAGCACTGAAGCTTTCTTT	CSVDRSSTEAFF
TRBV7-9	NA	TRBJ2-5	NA	TGTGCCAGCATGGGTCAGGGGATCGAGACCCAGTACTTC	CASMGQGIETQYF
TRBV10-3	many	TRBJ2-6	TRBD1	TGTGCCATCAGTGATATTTCTGGACAGGGTGGGACTGGGGCCAACGTCCTGACTTTC	CAISDISGQGGTGANVLTF
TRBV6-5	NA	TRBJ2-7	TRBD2	TGTGCCACCACGCACTCTAGCGGGGGAATCTACGAGCAGTACTTC	CATTHSSGGIYEQYF
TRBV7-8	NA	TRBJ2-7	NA	TGTGCCAGCAGCTGGGGAGAGGGTCGCTACGAGCAGTGCTTC	CASSWGEGRYEQCF
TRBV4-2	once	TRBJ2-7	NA	TGTGCCAGCAGCCAAGAGCTTGGGGGGAGCTCCTACGAGCAGTACTTC	CASSQELGGSSYEQYF
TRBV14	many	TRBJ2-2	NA	TGTGCCAGCAGCCAATTAGCCGGGGAGCTGTTTTTT	CASSQLAGELFF
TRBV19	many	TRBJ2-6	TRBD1	TGTGCCAGTACCGGGACAGAAACCCACTCTGGGGCCAACGTCCTGACTTTC	CASTGTETHSGANVLTF
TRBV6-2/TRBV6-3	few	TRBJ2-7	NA	TGTGCCTGCTCCGGAGGGAACTACGAGCAGTACTTC	CACSGGNYEQYF
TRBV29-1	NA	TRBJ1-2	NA	TGCAGCTTAGTGGACGGAGGCTACACCTTC	CSLVDGGYTF
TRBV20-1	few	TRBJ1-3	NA	TGCAGTGTTCCACGGTCTTTCCCCTCTGGAAACACCATATATTTT	CSVPRSFPSGNTIYF
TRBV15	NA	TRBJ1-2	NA	TGTGCCACCAGCAGAACAGGGAATGGCTACACCTTC	CATSRTGNGYTF
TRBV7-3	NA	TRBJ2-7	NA	TGTGCCAGCAGCTTCCGTTGGCGCGCCTACGAGCAGTACTTC	CASSFRWRAYEQYF
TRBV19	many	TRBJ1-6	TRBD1	TGTGCCAGTAGTCCTCGGGACAGGGGGTATTCACCCCTCCACTTT	CASSPRDRGYSPLHF
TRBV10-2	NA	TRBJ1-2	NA	TGTGCCAGCGCCCCCGCAGGACCTAACTATGGCTACACCTTC	CASAPAGPNYGYTF
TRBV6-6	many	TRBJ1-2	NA	TGTGCCAGCAGTTACTCGCCAGGTGATAATGGCTACACCTTC	CASSYSPGDNGYTF
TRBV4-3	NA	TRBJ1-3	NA	TGCGCCAGCAGCCAAGCCGGGGGTCTTGGAAACACCTTATATTTT	CASSQAGGLGNTLYF
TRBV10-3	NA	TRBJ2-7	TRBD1	TGTGCCATCAGAACACAGGGGCGCGAGCAGTACTTC	CAIRTQGREQYF
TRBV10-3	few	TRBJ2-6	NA	TGTGCCATCAGTGAAGGGTCCAGGCATGGGGCCAACGTCCTGACTTTC	CAISEGSRHGANVLTF
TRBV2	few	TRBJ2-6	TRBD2	TGTGCCAGCAGTGTGGGAGGGCCTGGGGCCAACGTCCTGACTTTC	CASSVGGPGANVLTF
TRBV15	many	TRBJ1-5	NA	TGTGCCACCAGCAGGGATCCAGGGATAAATCAGCCCCAGCATTTT	CATSRDPGINQPQHF
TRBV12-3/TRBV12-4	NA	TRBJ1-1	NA	TGTGCCTGCGGGGGGGGGGCGAGGACTGAAGCTTTCTTT	CACGGGARTEAFF
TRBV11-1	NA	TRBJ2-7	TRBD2	TGTGCCAGCAGCACTGGTATTGCGGGAGAGGGGTACGAGCAGTACTTC	CASSTGIAGEGYEQYF
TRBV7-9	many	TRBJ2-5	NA	TGTGCCAGCAGCTTAGCGAGAGACAGGGAGACCCAGTACTTC	CASSLARDRETQYF
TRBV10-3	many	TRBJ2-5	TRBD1	TGTGCCATCAGTGAGTCGGGAAGGGACAGGGTTGTTGAGACCCAGTACTTC	CAISESGRDRVVETQYF
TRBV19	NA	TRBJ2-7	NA	TGTGCCAGTAGTATTTCTGGCGGAAAGATCTACGAGCAGTACTTC	CASSISGGKIYEQYF